Listed here is a single T cell receptor (beta chain). A junction end diverges from the germline sequence, so it may reflect a read error. The data belong to a study of human T cells and chemical hapten exposure. Regarding time point: patch test 2, 6 weeks after DPC sensitization. Stated treatment: therapeutic diphenylcyclopropenone sensitization with weekly scalp DPC. It was from unfractionated whole blood that total RNA was extracted. TCRdb independently ran MiXCR on the RACE reads; one entry per CDR3 protein. The sample has 65,000 to 95,000 distinct CDR3 sequences; about 6.6% are singletons. The CDR3 consists of 15 residues. Germline V gene data show CDR1 as DFQATT and CDR2 as SNEGSKA (reference sequence).

The sequencing used whole blood, collected in connection with sensitization to the hapten diphenylcyclopropenone (DPC). The source of this sequence is a woman in her twenties or thirties with alopecia areata. Some clones in this sample may be carry-over from other donors' samples. The V gene is TRBV20-1, the J gene TRBJ2-2; D tentatively fits TRBD1 or TRBD2 (5 bases each). In DNA form, the CDR3 reads TGCAGTGCTTTGGGAACGCAGGGTAACACCGGGGAGCCGTTTTTT. This encodes CSALGTQGNTGEPFF.